Sequencing of this T cell receptor beta chain was carried out in a study of T cell repertoires in cytomegalovirus infection. Study-wide context: Public TCR beta signature analysis indicated the presence of both CMV infection and matching HLA type. Broader study findings: Pooled public TCR beta family frequency picked out CMV carriers with the relevant HLA.

TCRdb processed the reads anew with MiXCR; each CDR3 protein has one entry. The table has 250,000 to 300,000 distinct CDR3 sequences, 17% seen once. The CDR3 runs to 15 residues. After removal of 1 base from V and 1 base from J, the junction contained 5 bases not matched to a gene. Germline V lookup: CDR1 DFQATT, CDR2 SNEGSKA (reference sequence). Remarks on this clonotype: Its antigen is currently unknown.

This receptor was identified in a human donor in good health (CMV status not recorded). Some clones in this sample may be carry-over from other donors' samples. The rearrangement uses TRBV20-1 and TRBJ2-7, with TRBD2 matching over 9 bases. Sequencing used CD8+ T cells from PBMCs. The CDR3 coding sequence is TGCAGTGCTAGAGTCTTAGCGGGGGCTTCCTACGAGCAGTACTTC. Protein sequence: CSARVLAGASYEQYF.